Listed below are T cell receptor beta chains from one sample, sequenced in a study of pediatric ulcerative colitis. Libraries were prepared by immunoSEQ multiplex PCR; TCRdb keeps only in-frame clonotypes and omits some of them. The profile covers about 40,000 clones, with about 75% appearing a single time and around 7.8% taken by the ten largest. The specimen sequenced was gut tissue. Receptor source: a boy aged 10-17 years with severe ulcerative colitis. Each CDR3 is given with its conserved first and last residue. Each record gives: D gene, V gene, J gene, clone size, CDR3 protein, CDR3 DNA. A D gene is named only where the DNA matches it firmly. Clone size is stated in some rows and not others, as once, few, many or a class when expanded.

D gene: TRBD1
V gene: TRBV5-4
J gene: TRBJ2-7
clone size: -
CDR3 protein: CASSLGQGIYEQYF
CDR3 DNA: TGTGCCAGCAGCTTGGGACAGGGGATCTACGAGCAGTACTTC

D gene: -
V gene: TRBV4-1
J gene: TRBJ2-1
clone size: -
CDR3 protein: CASSQAPLDEQFF
CDR3 DNA: TGCGCCAGCAGCCAAGCCCCCCTGGATGAGCAGTTCTTC

D gene: TRBD1
V gene: TRBV19
J gene: TRBJ1-2
clone size: -
CDR3 protein: CASSITGGYGYTF
CDR3 DNA: TGTGCCAGTAGTATAACAGGGGGCTATGGCTACACCTTC

D gene: TRBD1
V gene: TRBV28
J gene: TRBJ1-1
clone size: -
CDR3 protein: CASSLQGADAFF
CDR3 DNA: TGTGCCAGCAGTTTACAGGGGGCAGACGCTTTCTTT

D gene: -
V gene: TRBV28
J gene: TRBJ2-1
clone size: -
CDR3 protein: CASSLAALNNEQFF
CDR3 DNA: TGTGCCAGCAGTTTGGCCGCATTAAACAATGAGCAGTTCTTC

D gene: -
V gene: TRBV2
J gene: TRBJ1-1
clone size: -
CDR3 protein: CASIANTEAFF
CDR3 DNA: TGTGCCAGCATCGCAAACACTGAAGCTTTCTTT

D gene: TRBD2
V gene: TRBV9
J gene: TRBJ2-5
clone size: -
CDR3 protein: CASSVELGTSGSSETQYF
CDR3 DNA: TGTGCCAGCAGCGTAGAATTAGGGACTAGCGGGAGCTCGGAGACCCAGTACTTC

D gene: TRBD1
V gene: TRBV5-1
J gene: TRBJ1-2
clone size: -
CDR3 protein: CASSWGTGEYGYTF
CDR3 DNA: TGCGCCAGCAGCTGGGGGACAGGAGAATATGGCTACACCTTC

D gene: -
V gene: TRBV2
J gene: TRBJ2-5
clone size: -
CDR3 protein: CASTLGGGQYF
CDR3 DNA: TGTGCCAGCACCCTCGGGGGCGGCCAGTACTTC

D gene: TRBD2
V gene: TRBV5-1
J gene: TRBJ2-3
clone size: -
CDR3 protein: CASSFSGRVPTDTQYF
CDR3 DNA: TGCGCCAGCAGCTTTTCAGGGAGGGTACCGACAGATACGCAGTATTTT

D gene: -
V gene: TRBV2
J gene: TRBJ2-3
clone size: -
CDR3 protein: CADGTGGQRTDTQYF
CDR3 DNA: TGTGCCGACGGCACGGGGGGCCAACGCACAGATACGCAGTATTTT

D gene: TRBD2
V gene: TRBV4-1
J gene: TRBJ2-7
clone size: -
CDR3 protein: CASSHPRDPLGLADFYEQYF
CDR3 DNA: TGCGCCAGCAGCCACCCCCGGGACCCCCTTGGTCTAGCGGACTTTTACGAGCAGTACTTC

D gene: -
V gene: TRBV19
J gene: TRBJ2-2
clone size: few
CDR3 protein: CASSITVTGELFF
CDR3 DNA: TGTGCCAGTAGTATAACGGTCACCGGGGAGCTGTTTTTT

D gene: -
V gene: TRBV25-1
J gene: TRBJ1-5
clone size: few
CDR3 protein: CASSEGNQPQHF
CDR3 DNA: TGTGCCAGCAGTGAAGGGAATCAGCCCCAGCATTTT

D gene: -
V gene: TRBV7-9
J gene: TRBJ1-1
clone size: -
CDR3 protein: CASSLTRGVTEAFF
CDR3 DNA: TGTGCCAGCAGCTTAACAAGGGGGGTCACTGAAGCTTTCTTT

D gene: TRBD1
V gene: TRBV5-6
J gene: TRBJ2-1
clone size: -
CDR3 protein: CASSLGRGGAYNEQFF
CDR3 DNA: TGTGCCAGCAGCTTGGGTCGAGGGGGCGCCTACAATGAGCAGTTCTTC

D gene: -
V gene: TRBV2
J gene: TRBJ1-1
clone size: -
CDR3 protein: CASSDYGSNTEAFF
CDR3 DNA: TGTGCCAGCAGTGATTACGGCAGTAACACTGAAGCTTTCTTT

D gene: -
V gene: TRBV5-1
J gene: TRBJ2-5
clone size: -
CDR3 protein: CASTLRGNQETQYF
CDR3 DNA: TGCGCCAGCACCCTCCGCGGTAACCAAGAGACCCAGTACTTC

D gene: -
V gene: TRBV5-1
J gene: TRBJ1-1
clone size: -
CDR3 protein: CASSPRVGLNTEAFF
CDR3 DNA: TGCGCCAGCAGCCCTAGGGTAGGCCTGAACACTGAAGCTTTCTTT

D gene: TRBD1
V gene: TRBV6-5
J gene: TRBJ2-1
clone size: -
CDR3 protein: CASTRQGAANEQFF
CDR3 DNA: TGTGCCAGCACCAGACAGGGGGCGGCCAATGAGCAGTTCTTC

D gene: -
V gene: TRBV2
J gene: TRBJ2-5
clone size: once
CDR3 protein: CASREYWTAPRGETQYF
CDR3 DNA: TGTGCCAGCAGGGAATACTGGACCGCTCCGCGGGGAGAGACCCAGTACTTC

D gene: -
V gene: TRBV27
J gene: TRBJ2-1
clone size: -
CDR3 protein: CASSPSTGTYNEQFF
CDR3 DNA: TGTGCCAGCAGTCCCTCGACAGGAACCTACAATGAGCAGTTCTTC

D gene: -
V gene: TRBV5-8
J gene: TRBJ2-7
clone size: few
CDR3 protein: CASSFETNSYEQYF
CDR3 DNA: TGTGCCAGCAGCTTTGAGACCAACTCCTACGAGCAGTACTTC

D gene: TRBD1
V gene: TRBV5-6
J gene: TRBJ2-7
clone size: -
CDR3 protein: CASSLTGADREQYF
CDR3 DNA: TGTGCCAGCAGCTTGACAGGGGCGGATCGGGAGCAGTACTTC

D gene: -
V gene: TRBV10-3
J gene: TRBJ1-5
clone size: -
CDR3 protein: CAIMEDGLNQPQHF
CDR3 DNA: TGTGCCATCATGGAGGATGGGCTCAATCAGCCCCAGCATTTT

D gene: TRBD1
V gene: TRBV13
J gene: TRBJ2-7
clone size: -
CDR3 protein: CASSSAGTGYEQYF
CDR3 DNA: TGTGCCAGCAGCTCGGCGGGGACAGGCTACGAGCAGTACTTC

D gene: -
V gene: TRBV5-1
J gene: TRBJ2-5
clone size: -
CDR3 protein: CASRGSNDPETQYF
CDR3 DNA: TGCGCCAGCAGGGGTAGTAACGACCCAGAGACCCAGTACTTC

D gene: TRBD2
V gene: TRBV6-1
J gene: TRBJ2-7
clone size: -
CDR3 protein: CASSRTRVYEQYF
CDR3 DNA: TGTGCCAGCAGTAGGACTAGAGTCTACGAGCAGTACTTC

D gene: -
V gene: TRBV5-1
J gene: TRBJ1-1
clone size: -
CDR3 protein: CASSLGTGAGTEAFF
CDR3 DNA: TGCGCCAGCAGCTTGGGGACTGGGGCAGGGACTGAAGCTTTCTTT

D gene: -
V gene: TRBV6-6
J gene: TRBJ1-1
clone size: -
CDR3 protein: CASSSHEGTEAFF
CDR3 DNA: TGTGCCAGCAGTTCCCACGAGGGCACTGAAGCTTTCTTT

D gene: -
V gene: TRBV5-4
J gene: TRBJ1-4
clone size: few
CDR3 protein: CASSLSGRSDEKLFF
CDR3 DNA: TGTGCCAGCAGCTTGTCGGGCAGAAGCGATGAAAAACTGTTTTTT

D gene: TRBD1
V gene: TRBV6-1
J gene: TRBJ2-7
clone size: -
CDR3 protein: CASSEWDREYEQYF
CDR3 DNA: TGTGCCAGCAGTGAGTGGGACAGGGAGTACGAGCAGTACTTC

D gene: TRBD1
V gene: TRBV6-5
J gene: TRBJ1-2
clone size: -
CDR3 protein: CASSYGTADGYTF
CDR3 DNA: TGTGCCAGCAGTTACGGGACAGCGGATGGCTACACCTTC

D gene: -
V gene: TRBV11-2
J gene: TRBJ2-7
clone size: -
CDR3 protein: CASSLQAAWRNEQYF
CDR3 DNA: TGTGCCAGCAGCTTACAAGCAGCCTGGAGGAACGAGCAGTACTTC

D gene: -
V gene: TRBV5-4
J gene: TRBJ2-4
clone size: few
CDR3 protein: CASSPDRMGNIQYF
CDR3 DNA: TGTGCCAGCAGCCCGGATAGGATGGGAAACATTCAGTACTTC

D gene: TRBD2
V gene: TRBV9
J gene: TRBJ2-1
clone size: -
CDR3 protein: CASSVAGLVGESSYNEQFF
CDR3 DNA: TGTGCCAGCAGCGTAGCGGGACTAGTGGGGGAAAGCTCCTACAATGAGCAGTTCTTC

D gene: TRBD1
V gene: TRBV29-1
J gene: TRBJ2-5
clone size: -
CDR3 protein: CSVDKTGDLLTQYF
CDR3 DNA: TGCAGCGTTGACAAGACAGGGGATTTGTTGACCCAGTACTTC

D gene: -
V gene: TRBV6-5
J gene: TRBJ1-5
clone size: -
CDR3 protein: CASSLQGGNQPQHF
CDR3 DNA: TGTGCCAGCAGTCTACAGGGTGGGAATCAGCCCCAGCATTTT

D gene: -
V gene: TRBV30
J gene: TRBJ1-3
clone size: few
CDR3 protein: CAWSFLTNPYSGNTIYF
CDR3 DNA: TGTGCCTGGAGTTTCCTGACTAACCCTTACTCTGGAAACACCATATATTTT

D gene: -
V gene: TRBV2
J gene: TRBJ2-2
clone size: -
CDR3 protein: CASKETGELFF
CDR3 DNA: TGTGCCAGCAAAGAGACCGGGGAGCTGTTTTTT

D gene: -
V gene: TRBV5-3
J gene: TRBJ2-2
clone size: -
CDR3 protein: CARPVLVTGELFF
CDR3 DNA: TGTGCCAGACCAGTCCTCGTTACCGGGGAGCTGTTTTTT

D gene: TRBD1
V gene: TRBV28
J gene: TRBJ2-7
clone size: few
CDR3 protein: CASRGDRGYEQYF
CDR3 DNA: TGTGCCAGCAGGGGGGACAGGGGTTACGAGCAGTACTTC

D gene: -
V gene: TRBV5-4
J gene: TRBJ2-2
clone size: -
CDR3 protein: CASSLFYTGELFF
CDR3 DNA: TGTGCCAGCAGCTTGTTTTACACCGGGGAGCTGTTTTTT

D gene: TRBD1
V gene: TRBV19
J gene: TRBJ2-1
clone size: -
CDR3 protein: CASSLDPRGLSSYNEQFF
CDR3 DNA: TGTGCCAGTAGCTTAGACCCAAGGGGGCTCAGCTCCTACAATGAGCAGTTCTTC

D gene: -
V gene: TRBV9
J gene: TRBJ1-1
clone size: -
CDR3 protein: CASSEPGGGMNTEAFF
CDR3 DNA: TGTGCCAGCAGCGAACCCGGGGGAGGGATGAACACTGAAGCTTTCTTT

D gene: TRBD2
V gene: TRBV7-2
J gene: TRBJ2-3
clone size: -
CDR3 protein: CAGASGAPDTQYF
CDR3 DNA: TGTGCCGGCGCTAGCGGGGCCCCGGATACGCAGTATTTT

D gene: -
V gene: TRBV27
J gene: TRBJ1-3
clone size: -
CDR3 protein: CASSPPGGNTIYF
CDR3 DNA: TGTGCCAGCAGTCCCCCAGGTGGAAACACCATATATTTT

D gene: -
V gene: TRBV2
J gene: TRBJ2-6
clone size: -
CDR3 protein: CASSERQGFSGANVLTF
CDR3 DNA: TGTGCCAGCAGTGAAAGGCAGGGGTTCTCTGGGGCCAACGTCCTGACTTTC

D gene: -
V gene: TRBV13
J gene: TRBJ1-2
clone size: few
CDR3 protein: CASSLQGNGYTF
CDR3 DNA: TGTGCCAGCAGCCTTCAGGGTAATGGCTACACCTTC

D gene: -
V gene: TRBV9
J gene: TRBJ2-3
clone size: -
CDR3 protein: CASSVAPTTRGDTQYF
CDR3 DNA: TGTGCCAGCAGCGTAGCTCCGACTACCCGCGGAGATACGCAGTATTTT

D gene: -
V gene: TRBV5-1
J gene: TRBJ2-1
clone size: -
CDR3 protein: CASSLDPVGYNEQFF
CDR3 DNA: TGCGCCAGCAGCTTGGATCCGGTTGGCTACAATGAGCAGTTCTTC

D gene: -
V gene: TRBV11-2
J gene: TRBJ2-2
clone size: -
CDR3 protein: CASSLGTTRMNTGELFF
CDR3 DNA: TGTGCCAGCAGCTTAGGGACCACCCGTATGAACACCGGGGAGCTGTTTTTT

D gene: TRBD1
V gene: TRBV29-1
J gene: TRBJ2-7
clone size: -
CDR3 protein: CSVGHRGNEQYF
CDR3 DNA: TGCAGCGTTGGTCACAGGGGCAACGAGCAGTACTTC

D gene: -
V gene: TRBV9
J gene: TRBJ2-3
clone size: -
CDR3 protein: CASSTRGDGRTDTQYF
CDR3 DNA: TGTGCCAGCAGCACCAGGGGGGATGGACGTACAGATACGCAGTATTTT

D gene: -
V gene: TRBV18
J gene: TRBJ1-1
clone size: -
CDR3 protein: CASSPPEGWGTEAFF
CDR3 DNA: TGTGCCAGCTCACCACCGGAGGGTTGGGGCACTGAAGCTTTCTTT

D gene: -
V gene: TRBV18
J gene: TRBJ2-5
clone size: -
CDR3 protein: CASSPGDGTQYF
CDR3 DNA: TGTGCCAGCTCACCGGGGGACGGGACCCAGTACTTC

D gene: -
V gene: TRBV27
J gene: TRBJ2-7
clone size: -
CDR3 protein: CASSHDAGADEQYF
CDR3 DNA: TGTGCCAGCAGTCACGACGCCGGGGCGGACGAGCAGTACTTC

D gene: -
V gene: TRBV5-1
J gene: TRBJ1-4
clone size: -
CDR3 protein: CASSLDHGSREKLFF
CDR3 DNA: TGCGCCAGCAGCTTGGATCACGGTTCAAGGGAAAAACTGTTTTTT

D gene: -
V gene: TRBV6-1
J gene: TRBJ2-1
clone size: -
CDR3 protein: CASSEFFGNYNEQFF
CDR3 DNA: TGTGCCAGCAGTGAATTTTTTGGGAACTACAATGAGCAGTTCTTC

D gene: -
V gene: TRBV5-1
J gene: TRBJ1-1
clone size: -
CDR3 protein: CASSLASPMNTEAFF
CDR3 DNA: TGCGCCAGCAGCTTGGCCTCGCCTATGAACACTGAAGCTTTCTTT